The clone carrying this T cell receptor (beta chain) is a singleton in its sample. Its antigen is not identified. This specimen belongs to a study of vaccination and CD4 T cells after COVID-19. The wider study: Participants were given two doses of BNT162b2 or mRNA-1273 vaccine. Study-wide results and caveats: Median SARS-CoV-2-reactive clonotype numbers went up from roughly 21 to 40, but not significantly.

Treatment indicated: approximately 10-day PBMC culture with coronavirus spike peptide pools or control peptides (ViraFEST assay). Sequencing of the DNA from cultured CD4+ T cells was carried out with the Oncomine TCR Beta short-read assay. The authors extracted genomic DNA from cultured CD4+ T cells. TCRdb re-analysed the PCR reads in MiXCR, keeping a single row per CDR3 protein. Of roughly 14,000 distinct CDR3 sequences listed, over 55% are singletons. The CDR3 consists of 13 residues. Germline V CDR1 and CDR2: MNHNS, SASEGT. Trimming left V 4 bases short and J 1 base short, with 7 bases between. The sequenced sample was CD4+ T cells from blood, cultured in vitro. The receptor was derived from a human donor who had recovered from COVID-19. This chain uses TRBV6-1 with TRBJ1-1; D gene ambiguous. CDR3 region: CASSVRWNTEAFF. DNA of the CDR3: TGTGCCAGCAGTGTGCGCTGGAACACTGAAGCTTTCTTT.